The 30 T cell receptor beta chains in this list originate from one sample, sequenced in a study of blood T cell repertoires in COVID-19. The table came from immunoSEQ multiplex PCR; TCRdb's copy has only in-frame clones and leaves some out. The data contain some 350,000 clones, about nine tenths of them singletons. Sequencing used peripheral blood. Source of these receptors: a woman aged 45-65 years with COVID-19, enrolled during active disease.

The V gene is TRBV3-1 (or the pseudogene TRBV3-2), the J gene TRBJ2-1; 8 bases fit TRBD1. The CDR3 consists of 14 residues. Germline assignment: CDR1 LGHDT and CDR2 YNNKEL (reference sequence). V was clipped by 4 bases and J by 6 bases; unmatched bases: 5. As DNA, the CDR3 is TGTGCCAGCAGCCTCGGACAGGGACGCAATGAGCAGTTCTTC. Translation: CASSLGQGRNEQFF.

The chain joins TRBV19 to TRBJ2-7; TRBD2 matches 9 bases. The CDR3 consists of 14 residues. Per germline, CDR1 LNHDA and CDR2 SQIVND (reference sequence). Unmatched junction bases numbered 6, after V lost 7 bases and J lost 2 bases. The CDR3 DNA is TGTGCCAGTATGCGGGGGGGCGGCCCCTACGAGCAGTACTTC. Its translation: CASMRGGGPYEQYF.

Only a few counts were recorded for this clone. The chain joins TRBV18 to TRBJ2-7, with 8 bases fitting TRBD1. V was pared by 6 bases and J by 2 bases, with 6 bases of the junction left unmatched. Germline loops: CDR1 KGHSH, CDR2 LQKENI. The length of the CDR3 is 14 residues. DNA for the CDR3: TGTGCCAGCTCCCGGGGGACAGGCGCCTACGAGCAGTACTTC. Residues: CASSRGTGAYEQYF.

The V gene is TRBV6-6, the J gene TRBJ2-1; no clear D. CDR1 is MNHNY, CDR2 SVGAGI, per germline (reference sequence). CDR3 length: 12 residues. V lost 4 bases and J 3 bases, leaving 4 bases between the germline ends. The CDR3 coding sequence is TGTGCCAGCAGTTTCAGCTACAATGAGCAGTTCTTC. It yields the protein CASSFSYNEQFF.

The rearrangement joins TRBV4-2 to TRBJ2-2; 9 nucleotides match TRBD2. The trim removed 3 bases at V and 3 bases at J, leaving 17 bases unmatched. The CDR3 length is 20 residues. Germline V lookup: CDR1 LGHNA, CDR2 YNFKEQ. The CDR3 loop reads CASSQALPFSGSVDTGELFF. The DNA of the CDR3 is TGTGCCAGCAGCCAGGCCCTCCCCTTTAGCGGGAGTGTCGACACCGGGGAGCTGTTTTTT.

This clone is a singleton in its sample. Mismatch with germline at one junction end may stem from a read error. The CDR3 nucleotides are TGCGCCAGCAGCTTGGGACAAGGGACCCAGTACTTC. This sequence encodes CASSLGQGTQYF. This rearrangement joins TRBV5-1 to TRBJ2-5, with D uncertain. The CDR3 is 12 amino acids. CDR1 is SGHRS, CDR2 YFSETQ, per germline.

The rearrangement uses TRBV6-5 and TRBJ1-1; 7 nucleotides align to TRBD1. CDR1 and CDR2 (germline): MNHEY, SVGAGI. The CDR3 is 16 amino acids. The junction had 6 bases not matched to a gene; V was cut back by 1 base and J by 1 base. The chain's CDR3 is CASSYFLGGGNTEAFF. The CDR3 DNA is TGTGCCAGCAGTTACTTCTTAGGGGGCGGGAACACTGAAGCTTTCTTT.

V usage is TRBV29-1 and J usage is TRBJ1-2, with TRBD1 as a possible D gene (5 bases). Germline CDR1 is SQVTM and CDR2 is ANQGSEA. The V gene lost 4 bases and the J gene lost 3 bases, with 27 bases spanning the gap. The CDR3 sequence is 18 residues long. The CDR3 protein is CSVGRFSGGWNADYGYTF. CDR3 nucleotide sequence: TGCAGCGTTGGGCGCTTTTCGGGGGGTTGGAACGCGGACTATGGCTACACCTTC.

The chain links TRBV7-8 to TRBJ1-2; 9 bases line up with TRBD1. Germline CDR1 reads SGHVS; CDR2 reads FQNEAQ. CDR3 length: 15 residues. Unmatched junction bases numbered 3, after V lost 1 base and J lost 3 bases. The CDR3 reads CASSLGTGDYYGYTF. CDR3 bases: TGTGCCAGCAGCTTAGGGACAGGGGATTACTATGGCTACACCTTC. Combining the CDR3 with reference TRBV7-8 and TRBJ1-2 gives the whole variable domain GAGVSQSPRYKVAKRGQDVALRCDPISGHVSLFWYQQALGQGPEFLTYFQNEAQLDKSGLPSDRFFAERPEGSVSTLKIQRTQQEDSAVYLCASSLGTGDYYGYTFGSGTRLTVV.

This chain connects TRBV5-1 to TRBJ2-3, with D tentatively TRBD2 (6 bases). Germline CDR1 reads SGHRS; CDR2 reads YFSETQ. CDR3 length: 14 amino acids. V lost 2 bases and J lost 2, with 9 bases in between. DNA of the CDR3: TGCGCCAGCAGCTTAGGGGAGGTCACAGATACGCAGTATTTT. Its translation is CASSLGEVTDTQYF.

This chain links TRBV29-1 with TRBJ2-7; D is undetermined. V lost 4 bases, J lost 7 bases, and 23 bases lay in between. Looked up from germline, CDR1 is SQVTM and CDR2 is ANQGSEA. The CDR3 runs 15 residues. The CDR3 is CSVGLGAGPLEEQYF. In DNA form, the CDR3 reads TGCAGCGTTGGCTTGGGTGCAGGCCCTCTGGAAGAGCAGTACTTC.

The chain employs TRBV5-1 and TRBJ2-1; 12 positions match TRBD2. The length of the CDR3 is 17 residues. The V gene end was trimmed by 0 bases and the J gene end by 8 bases; junction bases not matched to a gene: 9. Germline lookup yields CDR1 SGHRS and CDR2 YFSETQ. The CDR3 sequence is CASSLAASGRGSHEQFF. The DNA of the CDR3 is TGCGCCAGCAGCTTGGCGGCTAGCGGGAGGGGGAGTCATGAGCAGTTCTTC.

The genes are TRBV4-2 and TRBJ1-6, with 7 bases that match TRBD1. V lost 1 base, J lost 4 bases, and 7 bases stayed unmatched. This CDR3 has 17 residues. From germline, CDR1 is LGHNA and CDR2 YNFKEQ. For the CDR3, the DNA is TGTGCCAGCAGCCAAGTTTCGGGACAGCTATATAATTCACCCCTCCACTTT. Translated, it gives CASSQVSGQLYNSPLHF.

In this sample, this clone turned up a few times. This rearrangement joins TRBV5-4 to TRBJ2-7; D might be TRBD1 (6 bases). Germline lookup yields CDR1 SGHNT and CDR2 YYREEE (reference sequence). The CDR3 covers 16 residues. V was cut by 0 bases and J by 0 bases, with 13 bases left in between. Here the CDR3 reads CASSLGRDKSSYEQYF. In DNA form, the CDR3 reads TGTGCCAGCAGCTTGGGCCGGGACAAAAGCTCCTACGAGCAGTACTTC.

The chain employs TRBV19 and TRBJ1-5; 8 bases are shared with TRBD1. CDR3 length: 16 amino acids. The junction had 9 bases not matched to a gene; V was cut back by 5 bases and J by 3 bases. The germline CDR1 and CDR2 sequences are LNHDA and SQIVND (reference sequence). The CDR3, as DNA: TGTGCCAGTAGTCGTGACAGGGGATTCGACAATCAGCCCCAGCATTTT. It specifies CASSRDRGFDNQPQHF.

The chain employs TRBV13 and TRBJ1-6, with 7 bases fitting TRBD1. This CDR3 has 18 amino acids. CDR1 is PRHDT and CDR2 is FYEKMQ in the germline V gene (reference sequence). V lost 11 bases and J lost 0; bases outside the gene matches: 16. CDR3 nucleotide sequence: TGTGCCGTTGAGCCGTGGGACAGAGAAATCTCCTATAATTCACCCCTCCACTTT. Translation gives CAVEPWDREISYNSPLHF.

This clone was seen only once. The chain is built from TRBV5-4 and TRBJ1-2; possible D gene TRBD1, 6 bases. Trimming took off 5 bases at V and 4 bases at J, with 15 bases between the two ends. Per germline, CDR1 SGHNT and CDR2 YYREEE (reference sequence). The CDR3 spans 14 residues. The CDR3 coding sequence is TGTGCCAGCAGGCCTGACAGGACCTCCTATGGCTACACCTTC. Protein: CASRPDRTSYGYTF.

The gene calls are TRBV28 and TRBJ2-3, with TRBD1 identical over 7 bases. Unmatched junction bases numbered 2, after V lost 5 bases and J lost 0 bases. Looked up from germline, CDR1 is MDHEN and CDR2 is SYDVKM. This CDR3 spans 14 amino acids. In DNA form, the CDR3 reads TGTGCCAGCAGTCCGGGACAGAGCACAGATACGCAGTATTTT. This encodes CASSPGQSTDTQYF.

V usage is TRBV7-9 and J usage is TRBJ1-3; no reliable D call. This CDR3 is 17 amino acids long. Trimming took 4 bases from V and 4 from J, leaving 20 bases between them. The germline V gene has CDR1 SEHNR and CDR2 FQNEAQ (reference sequence). The DNA of the CDR3 is TGTGCCAGCAGCTCGTTGACTCGGACGGGAGGAGGAAACACCATATATTTT. This encodes CASSSLTRTGGGNTIYF.

The chain recombines TRBV25-1 with TRBJ2-7; 7 positions agree with TRBD1. V shed 10 bases and J 2 bases; nucleotides not matched to a gene: 8. The CDR3 is 13 residues long. Germline CDR1 and CDR2: MGHDK and SYGVNS. CDR3: CATLRGQTYEQYF. CDR3 sequence (DNA): TGTGCCACCCTGAGGGGGCAGACCTACGAGCAGTACTTC.

In nucleotides, the CDR3 is TGTGCCAGCAGCCCCCGCGGTAGCGGGGCCCCGAGCTCCTACAATGAGCAGTTCTTC. It encodes CASSPRGSGAPSSYNEQFF. J is TRBJ2-1 and V is TRBV9, with 8 bases matching TRBD2. The germline V gene encodes CDR1 SGDLS and CDR2 YYNGEE. The V gene end was trimmed by 4 bases and the J gene end by 0 bases; junction bases not matched to a gene: 15. The CDR3 is made up of 19 amino acids.

The J gene is TRBJ2-6, the V gene TRBV18; the D is unclear. V gave up 1 base and J gave up 0 bases, with 7 bases separating them. Germline V gene lookup returns CDR1 KGHSH and CDR2 LQKENI. The CDR3 runs to 16 residues. CDR3 in amino acids: CASSPLDNSGANVLTF. The CDR3 nucleotides are TGTGCCAGCTCACCACTAGACAACTCTGGGGCCAACGTCCTGACTTTC.

The genes are TRBV3-1 (or the pseudogene TRBV3-2) and TRBJ1-5; D gene unclear. The CDR3 is 13 residues long. V was clipped by 4 bases and J by 6 bases, with 10 bases between them. Germline CDR1 is LGHDT and CDR2 is YNNKEL (reference sequence). The CDR3 nucleotides are TGTGCCAGCAGCCTTGGAGGGTCTCAGCCCCAGCATTTT. This gives the protein CASSLGGSQPQHF.

This chain joins TRBV5-1 and TRBJ2-1, with D hard to call. Germline V lookup: CDR1 SGHRS, CDR2 YFSETQ. The CDR3 is 13 amino acids. V gave up 7 bases and J gave up 2 bases, with 10 bases separating them. The CDR3 sequence: CASARQAYNEQFF. Written as DNA, the CDR3 is TGCGCCAGCGCCCGACAAGCCTACAATGAGCAGTTCTTC.

The chain joins TRBV4-1 to TRBJ1-1; 7 bases fit TRBD1. The germline gives CDR1 MGHRA, CDR2 YSYEKL. This CDR3 spans 15 amino acids. The V gene end was trimmed by 4 bases and the J gene end by 0 bases; junction bases not matched to a gene: 5. CDR3 sequence reads: CASSRKGQMNTEAFF. The CDR3 DNA reads as TGCGCCAGCAGCCGAAAGGGACAGATGAACACTGAAGCTTTCTTT.

This chain links TRBV19 with TRBJ1-6; D call uncertain. The CDR3 loop spans 20 amino acids. V lost 7 bases and J lost 0, with 25 bases in between. Germline assignment: CDR1 LNHDA and CDR2 SQIVND (reference sequence). This CDR3 reads CASKDPRTSTISSYNSPLHF. Here the CDR3 DNA reads TGTGCCAGTAAGGACCCGAGGACTTCAACGATAAGCTCCTATAATTCACCCCTCCACTTT.

CDR3 nucleotide sequence: TGTGCCAGCAAAGGAGACAGGGACTGGTCACCCCTCCACTTT. As protein: CASKGDRDWSPLHF. The gene calls are TRBV27 and TRBJ1-6; the match to TRBD1 covers 7 bases. Germline CDR1 and CDR2: MNHEY and SMNVEV (reference sequence). This CDR3 comprises 14 residues. V trimming: 7 bases; J trimming: 10 bases; junction bases outside the gene matches: 10.

This chain connects TRBV5-1 to TRBJ2-1, with TRBD2 as a possible D gene (7 bases). V lost 0 bases, J lost 12 bases, and 16 bases lay in between. Germline loops: CDR1 SGHRS, CDR2 YFSETQ. The CDR3 spans 14 residues. Here the CDR3 reads CASSLGGGERGQFF. CDR3 bases: TGCGCCAGCAGCTTGGGCGGGGGCGAGAGGGGGCAGTTCTTC.

V gene TRBV7-3 combines with J gene TRBJ1-2; D gene unclear. Trimming removed 1 base from V and 6 bases from J, with 9 bases in between. The CDR3 length is 13 residues. Germline V gives CDR1 SGHTA, CDR2 FQGTGA. Written as DNA, the CDR3 is TGTGCCAGCAGCTTAAGTCCGGGGAATGGCTACACCTTC. Its translation: CASSLSPGNGYTF.

A single count supports this clone. The rearrangement uses TRBV20-1 and TRBJ2-7, with unresolved D. This CDR3 has 8 amino acids. From germline, CDR1 is DFQATT and CDR2 SNEGSKA (reference sequence). CDR3 protein: CTCYEQYF. In nucleotides, the CDR3 is TGCACCTGCTACGAGCAGTACTTC.